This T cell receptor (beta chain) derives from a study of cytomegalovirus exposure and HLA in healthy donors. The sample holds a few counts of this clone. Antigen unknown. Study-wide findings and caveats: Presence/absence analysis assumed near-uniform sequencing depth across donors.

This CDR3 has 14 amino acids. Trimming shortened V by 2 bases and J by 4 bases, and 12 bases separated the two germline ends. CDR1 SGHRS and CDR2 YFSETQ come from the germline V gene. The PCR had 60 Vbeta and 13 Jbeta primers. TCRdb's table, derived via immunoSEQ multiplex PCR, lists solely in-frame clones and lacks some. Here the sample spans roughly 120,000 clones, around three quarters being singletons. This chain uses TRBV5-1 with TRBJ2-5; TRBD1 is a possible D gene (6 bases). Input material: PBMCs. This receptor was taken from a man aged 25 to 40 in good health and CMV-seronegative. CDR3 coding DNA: TGCGCCAGCAGCTTATCCCAGGGGCCAGAGACCCAGTACTTC. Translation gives CASSLSQGPETQYF.